These 9 T cell receptor beta chains came from one sample sequenced in a study of CD8 T cells in Susac syndrome. Random hexamers were used to reverse transcribe an amount of roughly 0.5 to 1 ug RNA. Via MiXCR, TCRdb re-called the immunoSEQ multiplex PCR reads, giving one row per CDR3 protein. The sample lists about 190,000 distinct CDR3 sequences; roughly 95% were seen once. The specimen sequenced was CD4+ T cells from PBMCs. The receptors shown here come from a human donor with Susac syndrome.

This clonotype was observed a single time. The gene calls are TRBV11-3 and TRBJ2-3; possible D gene TRBD1, 6 bases. Germline assignment: CDR1 SGHNT and CDR2 YENEEA. V lost 1 base and J 5 bases, leaving 10 bases between the germline ends. CDR3 length: 14 amino acids. CDR3 sequence reads: CASSLGGGEDTQYF. The CDR3 nucleotides read TGTGCCAGCAGCTTAGGAGGGGGAGAAGATACGCAGTATTTT.

The chain couples TRBV4-2 to TRBJ2-4, with D maybe TRBD2 (5 bases). CDR3 length equals 15 residues. V was trimmed by 2 bases and J by 4 bases, leaving 12 bases between them. Germline assignment: CDR1 LGHNA and CDR2 YNFKEQ. The CDR3 loop is CASSQLLRGKNIQYF. CDR3 in DNA: TGTGCCAGCAGCCAACTTCTCCGAGGGAAAAACATTCAGTACTTC.

The genes are TRBV5-6 and TRBJ2-2; D is unclear. The CDR3 consists of 13 residues. V gave up 2 bases and J gave up 5 bases, with 7 bases separating them. Germline loops: CDR1 SGHDT, CDR2 YYEEEE. The CDR3 loop is CASSFGRTGELFF. CDR3 sequence (DNA): TGTGCCAGCAGCTTCGGCAGGACCGGGGAGCTGTTTTTT.

The chain employs TRBV7-8 and TRBJ1-5, with TRBD1 matching over 8 bases. The junction had 11 bases not matched to a gene; V was cut back by 3 bases and J by 4 bases. This CDR3 comprises 17 residues. CDR1 is SGHVS, CDR2 FQNEAQ, per germline. This CDR3 reads CASSLVVGQGANQPQHF. CDR3 DNA: TGTGCCAGCAGCTTGGTAGTGGGGCAGGGGGCGAATCAGCCCCAGCATTTT.

This chain connects TRBV28 to TRBJ2-3; D remains ambiguous. V dropped 8 bases and J dropped 4 bases, with 7 bases sitting between them. CDR1 MDHEN and CDR2 SYDVKM come from the germline V gene. The CDR3 runs 11 residues. The CDR3 DNA reads TGTGCCAGCGCCCGGCCAGATACGCAGTATTTT. Its translation is CASARPDTQYF.

The rearrangement uses TRBV6-5 and TRBJ1-2; a possible D gene is TRBD1 (5 bases). Germline loops: CDR1 MNHEY, CDR2 SVGAGI. V was clipped by 6 bases and J by 6 bases, with 8 bases between them. The CDR3 has 11 residues. The CDR3 nucleotides are TGTGCCAGCAGAAAGGGGCATGGCTACACCTTC. Amino acid sequence: CASRKGHGYTF.

The CDR3 DNA reads TGTGCCAGCAGCCAAGGGGCGGGGCCCAACGAGCAGTACTTC. Translated, it gives CASSQGAGPNEQYF. The chain is built from TRBV3-1 and TRBJ2-7, with D perhaps TRBD2 (6 bases). This CDR3 spans 14 amino acids. Germline CDR1 LGHDT, CDR2 YNNKEL (reference sequence). Between the trimmed V and J ends, which lost 1 base and 5 bases, there was a span of 12 bases.

The genes are TRBV10-3 and TRBJ1-4, with D unclear. The V and J ends lost 7 bases and 6 bases respectively, with 12 bases between them. CDR3 size: 13 residues. Germline CDR1 ENHRY, CDR2 SYGVKD. As DNA, the CDR3 is TGTGCCATCAAATCCGGCAAGGATGAAAAACTGTTTTTT. It is translated as CAIKSGKDEKLFF.

This chain connects TRBV7-6 to TRBJ2-1, with D tentatively TRBD1 (5 bases). V dropped 1 base and J dropped 6 bases, with 16 bases sitting between them. This CDR3 spans 16 amino acids. Germline-derived CDR1 and CDR2 are SGHVS and FNYEAQ. The CDR3 loop is CASSLVSGLTGNEQFF. The CDR3 DNA follows: TGTGCCAGCAGCTTAGTTTCAGGGCTTACAGGCAATGAGCAGTTCTTC.